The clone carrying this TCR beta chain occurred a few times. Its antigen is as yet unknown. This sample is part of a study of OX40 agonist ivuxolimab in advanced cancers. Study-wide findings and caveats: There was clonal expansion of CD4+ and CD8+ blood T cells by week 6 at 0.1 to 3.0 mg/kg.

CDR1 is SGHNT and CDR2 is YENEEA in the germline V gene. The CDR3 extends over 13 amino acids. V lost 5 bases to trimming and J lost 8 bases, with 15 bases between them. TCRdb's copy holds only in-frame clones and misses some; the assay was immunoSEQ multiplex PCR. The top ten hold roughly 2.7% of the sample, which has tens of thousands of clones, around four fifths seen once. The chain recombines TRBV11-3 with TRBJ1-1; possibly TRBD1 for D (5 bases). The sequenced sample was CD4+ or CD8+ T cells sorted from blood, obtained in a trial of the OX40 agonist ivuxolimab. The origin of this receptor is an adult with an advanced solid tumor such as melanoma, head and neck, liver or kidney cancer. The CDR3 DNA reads TGTGCCAGCAGCACAGGAGGGGCGCGGGAAGCTTTCTTT. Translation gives CASSTGGAREAFF. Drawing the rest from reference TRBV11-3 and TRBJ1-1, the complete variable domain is EAGVVQSPRYKIIEKKQPVAFWCNPISGHNTLYWYLQNLGQGPELLIRYENEEAVDDSQLPKDRFSAERLKGVDSTLKIQPAELGDSAVYLCASSTGGAREAFFGQGTRLTVV.